This TCR beta chain was sequenced during a study of cytomegalovirus exposure and HLA in healthy donors. The primer mix had 60 Vbeta and 13 Jbeta primers. Sequencing used immunoSEQ multiplex PCR; TCRdb keeps in-frame clones, though not all of them. Seen in this sample are about 72,000 clones; the ten most common clones hold 2.5% to 3%. The CDR3 has 15 residues. Per germline, CDR1 LNHDA and CDR2 SQIVND (reference sequence). The V gene lost 1 base and the J gene lost 1 base, with 10 bases spanning the gap. The sequence came from a man aged 35-49 years in good health and CMV-seronegative. Source material: PBMCs. The chain combines TRBV19 with TRBJ1-1, with a weak D call TRBD1 (6 bases). This CDR3 is CASSIARRGNTEAFF. The CDR3 region has the DNA TGTGCCAGTAGTATAGCCCGCAGGGGGAACACTGAAGCTTTCTTT. Full variable domain (rest looked up from reference TRBV19 and TRBJ1-1): DGGITQSPKYLFRKEGQNVTLSCEQNLNHDAMYWYRQDPGQGLRLIYYSQIVNDFQKGDIAEGYSVSREKKESFPLTVTSAQKNPTAFYLCASSIARRGNTEAFFGQGTRLTVV.